This TCR beta chain was sequenced during a study of identical twins. TCRdb itself ran the 5' RACE reads through MiXCR, one entry per CDR3 protein. The sample has approximately 410,000 distinct CDR3 sequences, around a sixth seen once. CDR1 and CDR2 from the germline V gene are SGHAT and FQDESV (reference sequence). Trimming removed 10 bases at V and 4 bases at J, with 17 bases between. CDR3 size: 14 residues. Remarks on this clonotype: This may stem from a read error, because a much larger clone lies one nucleotide away.

The clonotype was recovered from a man aged 50-60 years in good health. The sequencing sample was made of naive T cells sorted from blood. The rearrangement links TRBV11-1 to TRBJ2-1; D possibly uses TRBD1 or TRBD2 (5 bases each). The CDR3 region is CANARDRAYNEQFF. In DNA form, the CDR3 reads TGTGCCAACGCCCGGGACCGTGCATACAATGAGCAGTTCTTC.